The entry below describes one T cell receptor (beta chain). What it binds is unknown. The junction departs from the called germline gene at one end, perhaps through a read error. CDR1 GTSNPN and CDR2 SVGIG come from the germline V gene (reference sequence). The CDR3 runs 11 residues. The sample originates from a study of cytomegalovirus exposure and HLA in healthy donors. Study-wide results and caveats: Reportedly, cytomegalovirus status was diagnosed with high sensitivity and specificity. A later analysis linked a missense variant in DCLRE1C to the trimming of TCR beta V and J genes. The number of N-insertions in an Asian-associated ancestry cluster was reportedly below the roughly 670-donor mean in a later analysis.

The PCR made use of 60 Vbeta and 13 Jbeta primers. TCRdb keeps only in-frame clones here, not all; method: immunoSEQ multiplex PCR. The data show 98,000 or so clones, 75% to 80% seen once. This TCR was recovered from a man aged 55 to 69 in good health and CMV-seropositive. Sequenced input: PBMCs. The chain uses TRBV30 and TRBJ1-2; D is undetermined. In DNA, the CDR3 is TGCTCGAGGCTGTCTAACTATGGCTACACCTTC. Translating it yields CSRLSNYGYTF. The full variable domain, with the rest looked up from reference TRBV30 and TRBJ1-2, is SQTIHQWPATLVQPVGSPLSLECTVEGTSNPNLYWYRQAAGRGLQLLFYSVGIGQISSEVPQNLSASRPQDRQFILSSKKLLLSDSGFYLCSRLSNYGYTFGSGTRLTVV.